One and the same sample provided the 17 T cell receptor beta chains below, sequenced in a study of cytomegalovirus exposure and HLA in healthy donors. PCR used 60 Vbeta primers and 13 Jbeta primers. Profiling relied on immunoSEQ multiplex PCR, and the TCRdb table lists in-frame clones only, not all of them. The sample lists roughly 290,000 clones, around 90% seen once, with about 2% in the top ten. The material sequenced was PBMCs. Source of these receptors: a woman aged 18-30 years in good health and CMV-seronegative.

The CDR3 here is CASSTTGQGGELFF. CDR3 bases: TGTGCCAGTAGTACGACAGGGCAAGGCGGGGAGCTGTTTTTT. The J gene is TRBJ2-2, the V gene TRBV19, with 7 nucleotides matching TRBD1. The CDR3 covers 14 residues. V dropped 4 bases and J dropped 7; count of bases not matched to a gene: 6. The germline gives CDR1 LNHDA, CDR2 SQIVND (reference sequence). The full variable domain, completed using reference TRBV19 and TRBJ2-2, is DGGITQSPKYLFRKEGQNVTLSCEQNLNHDAMYWYRQDPGQGLRLIYYSQIVNDFQKGDIAEGYSVSREKKESFPLTVTSAQKNPTAFYLCASSTTGQGGELFFGEGSRLTVL.

This rearrangement joins TRBV30 to TRBJ2-5, with TRBD1 matching over 7 bases. V lost 8 bases to trimming and J lost 4 bases; unmatched junction nucleotides: 10. Germline lookup yields CDR1 GTSNPN and CDR2 SVGIG (reference sequence). The CDR3 covers 13 residues. Here the CDR3 DNA reads TGTGCCCACACCAATTCAGGGGGAGAGACCCAGTACTTC. This gives the protein CAHTNSGGETQYF.

The chain couples TRBV20-1 to TRBJ2-7, with 9 bases identical to TRBD1. This CDR3 has 11 residues. Germline V gene data show CDR1 as DFQATT and CDR2 as SNEGSKA (reference sequence). CDR3 in amino acids: CSVQGAYEQYF. Here the CDR3 DNA reads TGCAGCGTACAGGGGGCGTATGAGCAGTACTTC.

Details on this clone: At one boundary the junction diverges from the germline segment, which might be a read error. The V gene is TRBV30, the J gene TRBJ2-1, with D unclear. There are 10 residues in the CDR3. From germline, CDR1 is GTSNPN and CDR2 SVGIG (reference sequence). CDR3 nucleotide sequence: TGTGCCTGGTCCTCCAATGAGCAGTTCTTC. Translated: CAWSSNEQFF.

J is TRBJ2-3 and V is TRBV9; no clear D. The V end was cut by 0 bases, the J end by 3 bases, with 14 bases between. The CDR3 covers 16 residues. Germline V gives CDR1 SGDLS, CDR2 YYNGEE. The CDR3 sequence: CASSVATTSVTDTQYF. CDR3 sequence (DNA): TGTGCCAGCAGCGTAGCTACGACCAGCGTAACAGATACGCAGTATTTT.

This chain links TRBV29-1 with TRBJ2-2; maybe TRBD1 (5 bases). Per the germline V gene, CDR1 is SQVTM and CDR2 is ANQGSEA. Between the trimmed V and J ends, which lost 6 bases and 2 bases, there was a span of 10 bases. This CDR3 is 13 amino acids long. As DNA, the CDR3 is TGCAGCGTGAAAGACAGAAACACCGGGGAGCTGTTTTTT. Translating gives CSVKDRNTGELFF.

The sample holds one count of this clone. The rearrangement links TRBV5-5 to TRBJ2-6; 9 bases are shared with TRBD1. Germline CDR1 is SGHKS and CDR2 is YYEKEE (reference sequence). V trimming: 1 base; J trimming: 2 bases; junction bases outside the gene matches: 10. This CDR3 is 19 amino acids long. The CDR3 nucleotides are TGTGCCAGCAGCTTGTTTTTTGACAGGGGGGAGACTGGGGCCAACGTCCTGACTTTC. It translates to CASSLFFDRGETGANVLTF. Using reference TRBV5-5 and TRBJ2-6 for the parts outside the CDR3, the full variable domain is DAGVTQSPTHLIKTRGQQVTLRCSPISGHKSVSWYQQVLGQGPQFIFQYYEKEERGRGNFPDRFSARQFPNYSSELNVNALLLGDSALYLCASSLFFDRGETGANVLTFGAGSRLTVL.

V gene TRBV5-4 combines with J gene TRBJ2-5, with TRBD1 matching 8 bases. The V gene's germline CDR1 is SGHNT and CDR2 YYREEE (reference sequence). V trimming: 4 bases; J trimming: 5 bases; junction bases outside the gene matches: 7. The CDR3 runs 14 residues. As DNA, the CDR3 is TGTGCCAGCAGCATACGACAGGGGCACGAGACCCAGTACTTC. Residues: CASSIRQGHETQYF.

The V call is TRBV27, the J call TRBJ2-7; TRBD1 aligns across 9 bases. V gave up 1 base and J gave up 5 bases; unmatched junction bases: 9. Germline V gene lookup returns CDR1 MNHEY and CDR2 SMNVEV (reference sequence). The length of the CDR3 is 16 residues. CDR3 sequence (DNA): TGTGCCAGCAGTTTATGGCCCGGGACAGGGAGAGACGAGCAGTACTTC. This gives the protein CASSLWPGTGRDEQYF.

The DNA of the CDR3 is TGTGCCAGCTGCGTGGACAGGGGGAGGACTAACTATGGCTACACCTTC. Translation gives CASCVDRGRTNYGYTF. The chain combines TRBV19 with TRBJ1-2; TRBD1 aligns across 10 bases. V trimming: 9 bases; J trimming: 0 bases; junction bases outside the gene matches: 10. In germline, CDR1 is LNHDA, CDR2 SQIVND (reference sequence). This CDR3 has 16 residues.

This clone was detected once. The gene calls are TRBV5-6 and TRBJ1-1, with 10 bases aligning to TRBD1. Germline V gives CDR1 SGHDT, CDR2 YYEEEE. The CDR3 has 16 residues. V lost 7 bases, J lost 6 bases, and 15 bases stayed unmatched. Here the CDR3 DNA reads TGTGCCAGCCGGAGGAGGACAGGGGGGAGAGGCTCTGAAGCTTTCTTT. Protein: CASRRRTGGRGSEAFF.

Regarding this clone: This sample includes further DNA sequences coding for the same CDR3. The rearrangement links TRBV10-3 to TRBJ2-7, with 14 bases identical to TRBD2. Trimming cost V 4 bases and J 2 bases; bases outside gene matches: 10. The CDR3 length is 18 residues. Germline CDR1 reads ENHRY; CDR2 reads SYGVKD. The CDR3 loop is CAISAPTSGGAATYEQYF. The DNA for the CDR3 is TGTGCCATCAGTGCCCCGACTAGCGGGGGGGCAGCCACCTACGAGCAGTACTTC.

V and J are TRBV2 and TRBJ1-5; tentatively, D is TRBD1 (5 bases). CDR1 and CDR2 (germline): SNHLY, FYNNEI. Trimming removed 5 bases from V and 4 bases from J, with 12 bases in between. CDR3 length: 14 residues. The CDR3 sequence: CASSPDSKNQPQHF. Here the CDR3 DNA reads TGTGCCAGCAGTCCCGACAGCAAGAATCAGCCCCAGCATTTT.

The V gene is TRBV6-5, the J gene TRBJ1-2; 9 positions agree with TRBD1. After removal of 5 bases from V and 3 bases from J, the junction contained 4 bases not matched to a gene. Germline V gene lookup returns CDR1 MNHEY and CDR2 SVGAGI. The CDR3 is made up of 14 amino acids. The CDR3 DNA is TGTGCCAGCAGTATCAGACAGGGGGACTATGGCTACACCTTC. Translation gives CASSIRQGDYGYTF.

The rearrangement joins TRBV30 to TRBJ1-1; TRBD1 aligns across 7 bases. Germline CDR1 GTSNPN, CDR2 SVGIG (reference sequence). The junction had 4 bases not matched to a gene; V was cut back by 5 bases and J by 1 base. The CDR3 spans 13 residues. The CDR3 region is CAWRWDRNTEAFF. CDR3 DNA: TGTGCCTGGCGGTGGGACAGGAACACTGAAGCTTTCTTT.

This chain uses TRBV6-5 with TRBJ1-2; possible D gene TRBD1, 6 bases. The CDR3 covers 15 residues. Per the germline V gene, CDR1 is MNHEY and CDR2 is SVGAGI. The V end lost 5 bases, the J end lost 4 bases, and 17 bases lay between the germline ends. The CDR3 loop reads CASSPISGVGYGYTF. The DNA for the CDR3 is TGTGCCAGCAGTCCTATCTCAGGGGTCGGCTATGGCTACACCTTC.

A remark on this clone: This sample includes further DNA sequences coding for the same CDR3. The chain couples TRBV5-1 to TRBJ2-1; D is possibly TRBD1 (6 bases). CDR1 is SGHRS, CDR2 YFSETQ, per germline. V gave up 5 bases and J gave up 4 bases, with 13 bases separating them. The CDR3 contains 14 residues. In DNA, the CDR3 is TGCGCCAGCAGATTTGGACAGTCTTACAATGAGCAGTTCTTC. Protein: CASRFGQSYNEQFF.